Each of the 24 T cell receptor beta chains below was sequenced from the same sample in a study of regulatory T cells in long-lasting Graves disease. Researchers made TCR beta libraries by using iRepertoire HTBI primers and running Arm-PCR on CDR3 regions. TCRdb called the multiplex PCR reads again in MiXCR, with one record for every CDR3 protein. Here the sample spans some 410,000 distinct CDR3 sequences, 16% being singletons. Time point reported: newly diagnosed GD, antithyroid drugs for less than 3 months. RNA from PBMCs was the source of the TCR library. This sample was shared with a second study, whose subject was T cells in Graves' hyperthyroidism and ophthalmopathy.

The sample was peripheral blood mononuclear cells (PBMCs), taken at new diagnosis, from a patient treated with antithyroid drugs. The origin of the receptors is a woman under 40 with Graves disease.

As for this clonotype: One end of the junction fails to match germline, which may point to a read error. The chain has TRBV18 and TRBJ1-1, with 8 nucleotides matching TRBD1. Germline CDR1 is KGHSH and CDR2 is LQKENI. The CDR3 totals 14 residues. As DNA, the CDR3 is TGTGCCAGCTCATCCCGGACAGGGAACACTGGAGCTTTCTTT. Protein: CASSSRTGNTGAFF.

Of note for this clonotype: A far larger clone is one nucleotide away, so this likely arose from a read error. The chain has TRBV11-3 and TRBJ1-1; possible D gene TRBD1, 6 bases. The CDR3 runs to 17 residues. Per the germline V gene, CDR1 is SGHNT and CDR2 is YENEEA. The chain's CDR3 is CASSEWGGPGMNTKAFF. The CDR3 DNA follows: TGTGCCAGCAGTGAATGGGGGGGGCCAGGGATGAACACTAAAGCTTTCTTT.

In this sample, this clonotype turned up a few times. This sequence joins TRBV4-3 and TRBJ2-1, with 11 bases that match TRBD2. V shed 2 bases, J shed 6 bases, and the junction held 9 bases outside the gene matches. This CDR3 spans 17 amino acids. The germline V gene encodes CDR1 LGHNA and CDR2 YSLEER. The CDR3 coding sequence is TGCGCCAGCAGCCAAATGCGCCTAGCGGGGGGTCCCAATGAGCAGTTCTTC. Translating it yields CASSQMRLAGGPNEQFF.

The V gene is TRBV6-2 or TRBV6-3, the J gene TRBJ2-1, with D perhaps TRBD2 (6 bases). CDR3 length equals 15 residues. Germline-derived CDR1 and CDR2 are MNHEY and SVGEGT. V lost 8 bases and J 6 bases, leaving 20 bases between the germline ends. This CDR3 reads CASHRPGPAGNEQFF. CDR3 in DNA: TGTGCCAGCCACCGCCCAGGACCAGCGGGCAATGAGCAGTTCTTC.

This clonotype was seen many times. This chain's CDR3 is CASSQELISTDTQYF. CDR3 nucleotides: TGTGCCAGCAGCCAAGAGTTGATAAGCACAGATACGCAGTATTTT. The chain couples TRBV4-2 to TRBJ2-3, with D hard to call. Trimming pared 0 bases from V and 0 bases from J, leaving 7 bases between. Germline assignment: CDR1 LGHNA and CDR2 YNFKEQ. This CDR3 is 15 amino acids long.

This clonotype occurred many times. The chain combines TRBV20-1 with TRBJ2-7; 9 positions match TRBD2. J lost 6 bases, V lost 4 bases, and 16 bases had no gene match. Germline CDR1 is DFQATT and CDR2 is SNEGSKA (reference sequence). The CDR3 sequence is 16 residues long. CDR3 bases: TGCAGTGCTAACGGAGCGACTAGCGGTCTGCGGGCCGAGCAGTACTTC. Protein sequence: CSANGATSGLRAEQYF.

This clonotype occurred many times. This rearrangement joins TRBV12-3 or TRBV12-4 to TRBJ2-7; TRBD2 might be the D (5 bases). This CDR3 is 15 amino acids long. Trimming removed 7 bases from V and 4 bases from J, with 20 bases in between. Here the CDR3 reads CASTLGSYERYEQYF. Written as DNA, the CDR3 is TGTGCCAGCACCTTGGGGAGTTATGAGCGTTACGAGCAGTACTTC.

This clonotype was picked up many times. The CDR3, as DNA: TGTGCCAGCAGTTTAAGGCAGGAGACCCAGTACTTC. It encodes CASSLRQETQYF. The J gene is TRBJ2-5, the V gene TRBV12-3 or TRBV12-4; D gene unclear. V was trimmed by 2 bases and J by 5 bases, leaving 6 bases between them. CDR3 length: 12 amino acids.

CDR3: CASLPGTSGIGELFF. The CDR3, as DNA: TGTGCCAGCTTGCCCGGGACTAGCGGTATCGGGGAGCTGTTTTTT. The chain links TRBV19 to TRBJ2-2, with TRBD2 matching over 11 bases. Germline V gives CDR1 LNHDA, CDR2 SQIVND (reference sequence). The V segment lost 9 bases and the J segment 7 bases; nucleotides outside the gene matches: 10. This CDR3 has 15 residues. The complete variable domain, with remaining parts taken from reference TRBV19 and TRBJ2-2, reads DGGITQSPKYLFRKEGQNVTLSCEQNLNHDAMYWYRQDPGQGLRLIYYSQIVNDFQKGDIAEGYSVSREKKESFPLTVTSAQKNPTAFYLCASLPGTSGIGELFFGEGSRLTVL.

This clonotype has at least ten counts. V and J are TRBV2 and TRBJ2-1; TRBD1 agrees at 9 bases. The J segment lost 6 bases and the V segment lost 9 bases, leaving 15 bases of the junction unmatched. Germline loops: CDR1 SNHLY, CDR2 FYNNEI. The CDR3 extends over 16 amino acids. CDR3 nucleotides: TGTGCCAGTTTGACAGCGGACAGGGGAGTAGGCAATGAGCAGTTCTTC. Translating gives CASLTADRGVGNEQFF.

This clonotype was seen repeatedly, ten times or more. The rearrangement uses TRBV5-5 and TRBJ2-1, with a tentative D call TRBD2 (5 bases). The CDR3 is made up of 14 amino acids. V was shortened by 0 bases and J by 12 bases, with 16 bases between the two germline ends. Germline V CDR1 and CDR2: SGHKS, YYEKEE (reference sequence). The CDR3: CASSLDGLGRGQFF. The DNA of the CDR3 is TGTGCCAGCAGCTTGGATGGGTTGGGGAGAGGGCAGTTCTTC.

This clonotype was observed at least ten times. J is TRBJ1-5 and V is TRBV4-3, with a possible D match to TRBD1 (5 bases). Germline CDR1 LGHNA, CDR2 YSLEER. This CDR3 contains 15 residues. The V end was cut by 0 bases, the J end by 2 bases, with 8 bases between. The CDR3 here is CASSQDQGGNQPQHF. CDR3 in DNA: TGCGCCAGCAGCCAAGATCAGGGTGGCAATCAGCCCCAGCATTTT.

The table lists this clonotype with a few counts. V is TRBV6-1 and J is TRBJ2-2; D call uncertain. The germline V gene has CDR1 MNHNS and CDR2 SASEGT. V was cut by 2 bases and J by 7 bases, with 2 bases left in between. The CDR3 is made up of 11 amino acids. The CDR3 bases are TGTGCCAGCAGTGAACACGGGGAGCTGTTTTTT. Its translation is CASSEHGELFF.

This clonotype was seen many times. The chain couples TRBV3-1 to TRBJ2-1; D assignment may be TRBD1 or TRBD2 (5 bases each). Trimming took off 3 bases at V and 9 bases at J, with 6 bases between the two ends. Germline V CDR1 and CDR2: LGHDT, YNNKEL (reference sequence). The CDR3 is made up of 11 amino acids. CDR3 coding DNA: TGTGCCAGCAGCCAGGGGACTGAGCAGTTCTTC. The encoded protein is CASSQGTEQFF.

This clonotype was picked up a small number of times. The rearrangement links TRBV10-3 to TRBJ2-3; 13 bases agree with TRBD2. The CDR3 consists of 15 residues. The V and J ends lost 6 bases and 5 bases, in that order; junction bases with no gene match: 5. Germline assignment: CDR1 ENHRY and CDR2 SYGVKD. The CDR3 protein is CAIRETSGRKDTQYF. Written as DNA, the CDR3 is TGTGCCATCAGGGAGACTAGCGGGAGGAAAGATACGCAGTATTTT.

This clonotype was found many times. The V gene is TRBV12-3 or TRBV12-4, the J gene TRBJ2-3, with D possibly TRBD1 on 6 matching bases. CDR3 size: 14 residues. Trimming stripped 3 bases from V and 7 bases from J, with 14 bases between. The chain's CDR3 is CASSFRGTGHTQYF. CDR3 sequence (DNA): TGTGCCAGCAGTTTCAGGGGAACTGGACATACGCAGTATTTT.

This clonotype was seen many times. The chain joins TRBV28 to TRBJ1-2, with TRBD1 matching over 10 bases. Per the germline V gene, CDR1 is MDHEN and CDR2 is SYDVKM. V trimming: 6 bases; J trimming: 2 bases; junction bases outside the gene matches: 0. This CDR3 is 13 amino acids long. The CDR3 region is CASRTGGNYGYTF. The CDR3 DNA sequence: TGTGCCAGCAGGACAGGGGGCAACTATGGCTACACCTTC.

J is TRBJ2-1 and V is TRBV5-1, with 7 bases matching TRBD2. V shed 1 base and J 8 bases; nucleotides not matched to a gene: 6. This CDR3 is 14 amino acids long. Germline lookup yields CDR1 SGHRS and CDR2 YFSETQ. Written as DNA, the CDR3 is TGCGCCAGCAGCTTGAGGTGGGGGGGGGATGAGCAGTTCTTC. Residues: CASSLRWGGDEQFF.

The J gene is TRBJ2-5, the V gene TRBV11-2; D perhaps matches TRBD2 (5 bases). This CDR3 contains 14 residues. V lost 3 bases and J lost 0, with 8 bases in between. The germline V gene has CDR1 SGHAT and CDR2 FQNNGV. The CDR3 nucleotides read TGTGCCAGCAGCTTGAACGGGAACCAAGAGACCCAGTACTTC. Translated: CASSLNGNQETQYF.

This clonotype appeared many times. This CDR3 reads CSARDLGTGLIYNEQFF. CDR3 bases: TGCAGTGCTAGAGATCTAGGAACGGGACTCATCTACAATGAGCAGTTCTTC. This chain connects TRBV20-1 to TRBJ2-1, with a tentative D call TRBD2 (6 bases). Germline loops: CDR1 DFQATT, CDR2 SNEGSKA (reference sequence). V was pared by 0 bases and J by 3 bases, with 18 bases between. The CDR3 consists of 17 residues.

This clonotype showed up many times. J is TRBJ2-1 and V is TRBV30; TRBD2 is a possible D gene (6 bases). The CDR3 is made up of 14 amino acids. The V and J ends lost 5 bases and 5 bases respectively, with 16 bases between them. Per germline, CDR1 GTSNPN and CDR2 SVGIG (reference sequence). Here the CDR3 reads CAWRRGLGNNEQFF. The CDR3 DNA follows: TGTGCCTGGCGGCGGGGCTTGGGCAACAATGAGCAGTTCTTC.

Many counts were recorded for this clonotype. The V gene is TRBV27, the J gene TRBJ1-2, with D possibly being TRBD1 (6 bases). From germline, CDR1 is MNHEY and CDR2 SMNVEV (reference sequence). The V end was cut by 6 bases, the J end by 2 bases, with 13 bases between. The CDR3 spans 14 residues. The CDR3 spells CASSGGGGNYGYTF. The CDR3 region has the DNA TGTGCCAGCAGCGGAGGGGGAGGGAACTATGGCTACACCTTC.

This chain uses TRBV27 with TRBJ2-2, with TRBD1 matching 7 bases. The trim removed 0 bases at V and 0 bases at J, leaving 4 bases unmatched. CDR1 MNHEY and CDR2 SMNVEV come from the germline V gene (reference sequence). The CDR3 is 17 residues long. DNA for the CDR3: TGTGCCAGCAGTTTATCGAAAGGGACAGCGAACACCGGGGAGCTGTTTTTT. This gives the protein CASSLSKGTANTGELFF.

The genes are TRBV5-6 and TRBJ2-2, with unresolved D. In germline, CDR1 is SGHDT, CDR2 YYEEEE. The CDR3 sequence is 17 residues long. Trimming stripped 0 bases from V and 3 bases from J, with 15 bases between. The chain's CDR3 is CASSLEDLGLHTGELFF. DNA for the CDR3: TGTGCCAGCAGCTTGGAAGATTTAGGGTTGCACACCGGGGAGCTGTTTTTT.